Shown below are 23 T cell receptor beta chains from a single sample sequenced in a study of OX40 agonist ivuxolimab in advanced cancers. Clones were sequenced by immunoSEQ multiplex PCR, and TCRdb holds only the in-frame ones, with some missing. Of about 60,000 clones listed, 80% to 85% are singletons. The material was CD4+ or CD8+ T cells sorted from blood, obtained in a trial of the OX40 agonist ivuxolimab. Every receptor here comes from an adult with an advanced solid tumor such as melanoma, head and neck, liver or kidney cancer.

The CDR3 DNA sequence: TGTGCCAGCAGCTTCTTAGCGTTTCGGGGTACTATCACTAACTATGGCTACACCTTC. Translation gives CASSFLAFRGTITNYGYTF. The chain carries TRBV9 and TRBJ1-2, with no clear D. Trimming removed 4 bases from V and 0 bases from J, with 25 bases in between. The germline V gene has CDR1 SGDLS and CDR2 YYNGEE. CDR3 length: 19 residues.

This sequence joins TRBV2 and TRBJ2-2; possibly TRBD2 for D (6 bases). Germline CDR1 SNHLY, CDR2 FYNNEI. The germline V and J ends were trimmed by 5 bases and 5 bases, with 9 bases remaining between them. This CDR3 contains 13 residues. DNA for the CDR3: TGTGCCAGCAGTCCCCTAGCGACCGGGGAGCTGTTTTTT. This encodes CASSPLATGELFF.

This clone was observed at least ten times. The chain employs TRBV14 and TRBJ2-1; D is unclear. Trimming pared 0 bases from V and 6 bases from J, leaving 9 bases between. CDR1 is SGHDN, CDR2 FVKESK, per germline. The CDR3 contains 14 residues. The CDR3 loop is CASSQDLLSNEQFF. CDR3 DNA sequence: TGTGCCAGCAGCCAAGACTTGTTATCCAATGAGCAGTTCTTC.

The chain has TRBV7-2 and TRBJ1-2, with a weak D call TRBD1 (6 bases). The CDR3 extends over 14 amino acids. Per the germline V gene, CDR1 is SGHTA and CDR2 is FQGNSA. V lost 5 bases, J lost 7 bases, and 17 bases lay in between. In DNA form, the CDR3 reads TGTGCCAGCAGCCTACCGCGGGGGCAGACTGGCTACACCTTC. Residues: CASSLPRGQTGYTF.

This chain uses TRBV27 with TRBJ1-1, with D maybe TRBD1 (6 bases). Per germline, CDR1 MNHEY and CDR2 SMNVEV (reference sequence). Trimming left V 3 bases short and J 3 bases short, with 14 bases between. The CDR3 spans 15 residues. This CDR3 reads CASSFQGLGDTEAFF. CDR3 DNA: TGTGCCAGCAGTTTTCAGGGGTTGGGTGACACTGAAGCTTTCTTT.

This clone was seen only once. This CDR3 reads CASSLGFSNNYGYTF. The CDR3 nucleotides read TGTGCCAGCAGCTTAGGGTTCAGTAATAACTATGGCTACACCTTC. This chain links TRBV7-2 with TRBJ1-2, with unresolved D. Germline lookup yields CDR1 SGHTA and CDR2 FQGNSA. CDR3 length equals 15 residues. V gave up 1 base and J gave up 1 base, with 10 bases separating them.

CDR3 sequence (DNA): TGTGCCAGCAGCTTAATCCAGCAGGGGGGGGAGCTGTTTTTT. Translating it yields CASSLIQQGGELFF. The J gene is TRBJ2-2, the V gene TRBV7-6; tentative D call: TRBD1 (6 bases). There are 14 residues in the CDR3. Germline CDR1 and CDR2: SGHVS and FNYEAQ. Trimming left V 2 bases short and J 8 bases short, with 12 bases between. The variable domain in full, completed from reference TRBV7-6 and TRBJ2-2, reads GAGVSQSPRYKVTKRGQDVALRCDPISGHVSLYWYRQALGQGPEFLTYFNYEAQQDKSGLPNDRFSAERPEGSISTLTIQRTEQRDSAMYRCASSLIQQGGELFFGEGSRLTVL.

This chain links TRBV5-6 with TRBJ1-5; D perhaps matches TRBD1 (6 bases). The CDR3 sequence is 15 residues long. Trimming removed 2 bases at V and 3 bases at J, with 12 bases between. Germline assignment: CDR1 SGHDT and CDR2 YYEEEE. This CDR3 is CASSFPTGNNQPQHF. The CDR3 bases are TGTGCCAGCAGCTTCCCGACAGGCAACAATCAGCCCCAGCATTTT. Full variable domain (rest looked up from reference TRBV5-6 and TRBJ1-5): DAGVTQSPTHLIKTRGQQVTLRCSPKSGHDTVSWYQQALGQGPQFIFQYYEEEERQRGNFPDRFSGHQFPNYSSELNVNALLLGDSALYLCASSFPTGNNQPQHFGDGTRLSIL.

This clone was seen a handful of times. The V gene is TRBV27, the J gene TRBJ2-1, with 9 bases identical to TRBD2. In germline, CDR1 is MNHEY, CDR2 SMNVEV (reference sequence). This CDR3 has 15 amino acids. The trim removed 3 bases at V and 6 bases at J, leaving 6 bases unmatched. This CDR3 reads CASSFGREGGNEQFF. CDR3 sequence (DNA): TGTGCCAGCAGTTTTGGGCGGGAGGGAGGCAATGAGCAGTTCTTC.

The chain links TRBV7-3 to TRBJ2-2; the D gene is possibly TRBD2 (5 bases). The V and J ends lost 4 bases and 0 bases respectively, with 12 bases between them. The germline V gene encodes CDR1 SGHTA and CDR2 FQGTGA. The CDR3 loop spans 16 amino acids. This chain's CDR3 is CASSSPDSANTGELFF. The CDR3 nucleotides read TGTGCCAGCAGCTCCCCCGATAGCGCGAACACCGGGGAGCTGTTTTTT.

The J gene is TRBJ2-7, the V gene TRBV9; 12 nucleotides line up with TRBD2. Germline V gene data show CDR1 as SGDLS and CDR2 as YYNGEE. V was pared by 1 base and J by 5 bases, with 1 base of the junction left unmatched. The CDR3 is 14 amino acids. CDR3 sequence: CASSVRLAGDEQYF. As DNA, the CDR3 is TGTGCCAGCAGCGTAAGACTAGCGGGAGACGAGCAGTACTTC.

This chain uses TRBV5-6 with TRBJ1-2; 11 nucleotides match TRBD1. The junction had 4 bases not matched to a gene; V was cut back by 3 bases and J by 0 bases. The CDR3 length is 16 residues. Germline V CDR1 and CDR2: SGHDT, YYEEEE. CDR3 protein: CASSSGTGGSNYGYTF. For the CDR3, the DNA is TGTGCCAGCAGCTCCGGGACAGGGGGTTCTAACTATGGCTACACCTTC.

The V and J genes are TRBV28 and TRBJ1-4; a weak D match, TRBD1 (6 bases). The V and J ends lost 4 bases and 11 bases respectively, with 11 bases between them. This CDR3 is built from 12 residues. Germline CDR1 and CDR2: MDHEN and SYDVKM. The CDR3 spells CASSSGTLKLFF. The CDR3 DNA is TGTGCCAGCAGTTCCGGGACACTTAAACTGTTTTTT.

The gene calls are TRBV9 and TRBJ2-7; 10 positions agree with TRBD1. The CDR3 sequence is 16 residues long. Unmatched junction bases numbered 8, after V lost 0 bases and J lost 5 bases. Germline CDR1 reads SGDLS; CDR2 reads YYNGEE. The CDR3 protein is CASSVGSWDRGNEQYF. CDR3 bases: TGTGCCAGCAGCGTAGGATCTTGGGACAGGGGCAACGAGCAGTACTTC.

CDR3 protein: CASSSSLSGELFF. DNA for the CDR3: TGTGCCAGCAGCTCTAGTTTATCCGGGGAGCTGTTTTTT. The genes are TRBV11-2 and TRBJ2-2, with D unresolved. CDR1 is SGHAT, CDR2 FQNNGV, per germline. Trimming stripped 4 bases from V and 6 bases from J, with 9 bases between. The CDR3 is 13 residues long.

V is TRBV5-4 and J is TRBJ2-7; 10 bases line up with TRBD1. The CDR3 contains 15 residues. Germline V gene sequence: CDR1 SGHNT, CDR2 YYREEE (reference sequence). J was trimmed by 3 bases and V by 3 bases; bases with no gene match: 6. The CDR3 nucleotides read TGTGCCAGCAGCTCCCAGGGACAGGGGCTCTACGAGCAGTACTTC. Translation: CASSSQGQGLYEQYF.

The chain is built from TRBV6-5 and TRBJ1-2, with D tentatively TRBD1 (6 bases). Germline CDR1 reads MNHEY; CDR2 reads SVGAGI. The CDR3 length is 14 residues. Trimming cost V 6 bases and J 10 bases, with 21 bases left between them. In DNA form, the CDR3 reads TGTGCCAGCAGGCCCCCCAGCCAGGGGAAGGACTACACCTTC. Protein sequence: CASRPPSQGKDYTF.

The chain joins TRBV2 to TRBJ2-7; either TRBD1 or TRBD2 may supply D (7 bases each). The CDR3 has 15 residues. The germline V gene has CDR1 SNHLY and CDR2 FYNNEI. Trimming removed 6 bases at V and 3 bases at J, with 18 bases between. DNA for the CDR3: TGTGCCAGCAGGAACAGGGGAGGGAGTGACTACGAGCAGTACTTC. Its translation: CASRNRGGSDYEQYF.

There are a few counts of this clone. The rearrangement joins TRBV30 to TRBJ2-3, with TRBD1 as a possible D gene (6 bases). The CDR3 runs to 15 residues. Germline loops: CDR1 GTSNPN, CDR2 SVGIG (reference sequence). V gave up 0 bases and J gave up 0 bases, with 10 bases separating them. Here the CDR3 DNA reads TGTGCCTGGAGTGTACCAGGGGATAGCACAGATACGCAGTATTTT. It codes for CAWSVPGDSTDTQYF. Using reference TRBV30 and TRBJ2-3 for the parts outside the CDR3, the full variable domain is SQTIHQWPATLVQPVGSPLSLECTVEGTSNPNLYWYRQAAGRGLQLLFYSVGIGQISSEVPQNLSASRPQDRQFILSSKKLLLSDSGFYLCAWSVPGDSTDTQYFGPGTRLTVL.

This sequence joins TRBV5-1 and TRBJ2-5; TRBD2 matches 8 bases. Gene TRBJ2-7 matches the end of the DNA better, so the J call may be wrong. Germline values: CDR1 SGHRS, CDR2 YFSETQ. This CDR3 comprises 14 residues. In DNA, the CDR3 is TGCGCCAGCAGACGGGGACTAGGGGACTACGAGCAGTACTTC. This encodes CASRRGLGDYEQYF.

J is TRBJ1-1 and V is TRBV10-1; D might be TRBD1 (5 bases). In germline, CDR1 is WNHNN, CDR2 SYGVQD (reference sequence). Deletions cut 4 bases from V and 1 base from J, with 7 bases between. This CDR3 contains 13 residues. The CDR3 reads CASSATANTEAFF. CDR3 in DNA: TGCGCCAGCAGTGCGACAGCGAACACTGAAGCTTTCTTT.

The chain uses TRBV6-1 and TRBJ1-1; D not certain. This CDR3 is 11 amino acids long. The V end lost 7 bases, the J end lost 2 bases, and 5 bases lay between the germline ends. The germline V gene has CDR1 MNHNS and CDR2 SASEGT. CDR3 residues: CASTQNTEAFF. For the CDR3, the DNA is TGTGCCAGCACCCAAAACACTGAAGCTTTCTTT.

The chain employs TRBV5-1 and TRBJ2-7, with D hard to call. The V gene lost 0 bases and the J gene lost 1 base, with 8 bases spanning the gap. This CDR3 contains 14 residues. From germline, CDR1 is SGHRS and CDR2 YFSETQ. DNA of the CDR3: TGCGCCAGCAGCTTGGATGAAGTGTCCTACGAGCAGTACTTC. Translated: CASSLDEVSYEQYF.